This T cell receptor beta chain was sequenced for a study of T cell clonotyping in hematopoietic cell transplantation. Time point in this sample: recipient sample about 28 days before transplant, after cytoreduction. Germline CDR1 reads GTSNPN; CDR2 reads SVGIG (reference sequence). The V end lost 5 bases, the J end lost 8 bases, and 10 bases lay between the germline ends. The CDR3 sequence is 12 residues long. Only in-frame clones appear in the TCRdb table, and some are missing; sequencing was by immunoSEQ multiplex PCR. The sample shows about 41,000 clones, approximately 81% of them seen only once.

The source was peripheral blood mononuclear cells, collected before stem cell transplant. The V and J genes are TRBV30 and TRBJ1-6, with TRBD1 as a possible D gene (5 bases). The sequence was collected from a man aged 55 to 70 with acute myeloid leukemia. Some clones in this sample may be carry-over from other donors' samples. CDR3 loop: CAWVQGHSPLHF. Here the CDR3 DNA reads TGTGCCTGGGTCCAGGGTCATTCACCCCTCCACTTT.